This T cell receptor (beta chain) was sequenced during a study of cytomegalovirus exposure and HLA in healthy donors. Findings and caveats of the study: TRBV6-2, TRBV6-3 and some other V segments were unresolvable in 87-base-pair reads. Earlier analysis found most TCR beta V segments productive about 90% or about 30% of the time. With later analysis, a missense DCLRE1C variant became linked to TCR beta V- and J-gene trimming.

To note about this clone: Antigen: not known.

The study ran its PCR with 60 Vbeta and 13 Jbeta primers. TCRdb's copy holds only in-frame clones and misses some; the assay was immunoSEQ multiplex PCR. Of tens of thousands of clones in the sample, around three quarters were seen once. The J segment lost 1 base and the V segment lost 4 bases, leaving 16 bases of the junction unmatched. CDR1 and CDR2 (germline): MDHEN, SYDVKM. The CDR3 has 20 residues. This TCR was sampled from a male donor in good health and CMV-seronegative. The chain joins TRBV28 to TRBJ2-7; 13 bases fit TRBD2. The specimen sequenced was PBMCs. The CDR3 DNA reads TGTGCCAGCAGTTCCCTACTTGGGACTAGCGGGGAGGGCGGGTCCTACGAGCAGTACTTC. It encodes CASSSLLGTSGEGGSYEQYF.